The 12 T cell receptor beta chains given below trace back to one sample, sequenced in a study of monozygotic twins with cystic fibrosis listed by TCRdb under 2021. The library was produced with the immunoSEQ multiplex PCR assay. TCRdb retrieved this table from immuneACCESS and kept in-frame rearrangements only. Not all clones are present; in checked studies, unresolved V genes account for under half, and no reason is known for the remainder. This sample has more than 9,500 clones in its table, and around 93% of those were observed once. The ten largest clones represent approximately 5.4% of the sample. The sample consisted of blood. These receptors were collected from a boy between 2 and 10 years old with cystic fibrosis.

This clone occurred once. The chain uses TRBV30 and TRBJ1-1; D call uncertain. Germline V gives CDR1 GTSNPN, CDR2 SVGIG (reference sequence). V was cut by 5 bases and J by 2 bases, with 6 bases left in between. The CDR3 loop spans 11 amino acids. This CDR3 is CAWADNTEAFF. CDR3 nucleotide sequence: TGTGCCTGGGCCGATAACACTGAAGCTTTCTTT. Full variable domain (rest looked up from reference TRBV30 and TRBJ1-1): SQTIHQWPATLVQPVGSPLSLECTVEGTSNPNLYWYRQAAGRGLQLLFYSVGIGQISSEVPQNLSASRPQDRQFILSSKKLLLSDSGFYLCAWADNTEAFFGQGTRLTVV.

The J gene is TRBJ1-1, the V gene TRBV27; no clear D. The CDR3 consists of 14 residues. V shed 2 bases and J shed 12 bases, with 19 bases lying between them. CDR1 and CDR2 (germline): MNHEY, SMNVEV (reference sequence). The CDR3 DNA reads as TGTGCCAGCAGTTTAGAGGCGCACCCACGATGGACTTTCTTT. Translating it yields CASSLEAHPRWTFF.

The gene calls are TRBV20-1 and TRBJ2-1; no reliable D call. Germline-derived CDR1 and CDR2 are DFQATT and SNEGSKA (reference sequence). V lost 0 bases and J 11 bases, leaving 8 bases between the germline ends. The CDR3 runs to 11 residues. The CDR3: CSARDTGKQFF. Written as DNA, the CDR3 is TGCAGTGCTAGAGATACCGGAAAGCAGTTCTTC.

The chain employs TRBV5-5 and TRBJ2-1; D possibly matches TRBD1 or TRBD2 (5 bases each). Trimming pared 1 base from V and 0 bases from J, leaving 14 bases between. This CDR3 is 17 amino acids long. The germline V gene encodes CDR1 SGHKS and CDR2 YYEKEE (reference sequence). The CDR3 nucleotides read TGTGCCAGCAGCTTGTCGGTTGGGACCACCTCCTACAATGAGCAGTTCTTC. Protein sequence: CASSLSVGTTSYNEQFF.

This chain links TRBV5-8 with TRBJ1-2; TRBD1 is a possible D gene (5 bases). Trimming took off 2 bases at V and 3 bases at J, with 14 bases between the two ends. Germline assignment: CDR1 SGHTS and CDR2 YDEGEE. The CDR3 runs to 15 residues. The CDR3 region is CASSFYGLGDYGYTF. For the CDR3, the DNA is TGTGCCAGCAGCTTCTACGGGTTAGGGGACTATGGCTACACCTTC.

The chain employs TRBV13 and TRBJ1-6, with D perhaps TRBD1 (5 bases). The V gene lost 5 bases and the J gene lost 14 bases, with 19 bases spanning the gap. The CDR3 is made up of 14 amino acids. Germline V gives CDR1 PRHDT, CDR2 FYEKMQ (reference sequence). CDR3 sequence: CASSNPGTAPALHF. In DNA form, the CDR3 reads TGTGCCAGCAGCAATCCCGGGACGGCCCCGGCCCTCCACTTT.

This rearrangement joins TRBV28 to TRBJ1-1; tentatively, D is TRBD1 (5 bases). The germline CDR1 and CDR2 sequences are MDHEN and SYDVKM. There are 11 residues in the CDR3. V shed 3 bases and J shed 7 bases, with 6 bases lying between them. CDR3 residues: CASSLGGEAFF. In DNA, the CDR3 is TGTGCCAGCAGTTTGGGGGGTGAAGCTTTCTTT.

This rearrangement joins TRBV5-1 to TRBJ1-6; 7 positions match TRBD1. J was trimmed by 6 bases and V by 8 bases; bases with no gene match: 11. This CDR3 spans 15 amino acids. From germline, CDR1 is SGHRS and CDR2 YFSETQ. The CDR3 here is CASTGGTEPNSPLHF. The CDR3 bases are TGCGCCAGTACCGGCGGGACAGAACCTAATTCACCCCTCCACTTT. The full variable domain, in which reference TRBV5-1 and TRBJ1-6 provide the parts outside the CDR3, is KAGVTQTPRYLIKTRGQQVTLSCSPISGHRSVSWYQQTPGQGLQFLFEYFSETQRNKGNFPGRFSGRQFSNSRSEMNVSTLELGDSALYLCASTGGTEPNSPLHFGNGTRLTVT.

This chain connects TRBV6-1 to TRBJ1-2; D uncertain. The germline V gene has CDR1 MNHNS and CDR2 SASEGT. The CDR3 is 12 amino acids. The V gene lost 7 bases and the J gene lost 1 base, with 7 bases spanning the gap. The DNA for the CDR3 is TGTGCCAGCAACCCGTATAACTATGGCTACACCTTC. Residues: CASNPYNYGYTF.

The chain uses TRBV11-2 and TRBJ2-7; possible D gene TRBD1, 6 bases. V was cut by 7 bases and J by 6 bases, with 10 bases left in between. Germline V gene sequence: CDR1 SGHAT, CDR2 FQNNGV. This CDR3 comprises 11 residues. This CDR3 is CASTKQGEQYF. CDR3 DNA sequence: TGTGCCAGCACAAAACAGGGCGAGCAGTACTTC.

This clone has only a few counts. The V and J genes are TRBV19 and TRBJ1-1; 8 positions match TRBD1. The trim removed 6 bases at V and 0 bases at J, leaving 3 bases unmatched. The CDR3 extends over 14 amino acids. CDR1 is LNHDA, CDR2 SQIVND, per germline (reference sequence). The chain's CDR3 is CASSRTGMNTEAFF. The CDR3, as DNA: TGTGCCAGTAGCCGGACAGGGATGAACACTGAAGCTTTCTTT. Combining the CDR3 with reference TRBV19 and TRBJ1-1 gives the whole variable domain DGGITQSPKYLFRKEGQNVTLSCEQNLNHDAMYWYRQDPGQGLRLIYYSQIVNDFQKGDIAEGYSVSREKKESFPLTVTSAQKNPTAFYLCASSRTGMNTEAFFGQGTRLTVV.

The V and J genes are TRBV7-2 and TRBJ2-1; D not certain. Trimming took 5 bases from V and 4 from J, leaving 9 bases between them. The germline CDR1 and CDR2 sequences are SGHTA and FQGNSA. This CDR3 has 13 amino acids. CDR3 sequence (DNA): TGTGCCAGCAGCCCCTACAGTTACAATGAGCAGTTCTTC. This sequence encodes CASSPYSYNEQFF. The full variable domain, in which reference TRBV7-2 and TRBJ2-1 provide the parts outside the CDR3, is GAGVSQSPSNKVTEKGKDVELRCDPISGHTALYWYRQSLGQGLEFLIYFQGNSAPDKSGLPSDRFSAERTGGSVSTLTIQRTQQEDSAVYLCASSPYSYNEQFFGPGTRLTVL.